This T cell receptor (beta chain) was sequenced for a study of T cells in localized non-small cell lung cancer (dated by TCRdb to 2020 to 2022). At the level of the whole study: The study analyzed T cell repertoires of approximately 240 early-stage NSCLC patients, comparing tumors and uninvolved tumor-adjacent lungs. The cohort comprised around 250 treatment-naïve NSCLC patients with resected, localized lung tumors. A mean age of roughly 66 years was recorded for the NSCLC patients, of whom 129 were male and about 100 were female.

What the research found in general, with its limitations: Because multi-region tumor sequencing was not performed, intratumor heterogeneity could not be ruled out. Of the top 100 tumor clones, a median of 57 were detected in paired uninvolved adjacent lung; around 30 were also among that lung's top 100. Since the design was exploratory, TCR variables were selected using unadjusted p-values with no false-discovery rate correction. Uninvolved tumor-adjacent lung showed the highest T cell clonality, higher than tumor, which suggests more focused antigenic responses in the adjacent lung. Higher T cell density in blood was associated with longer overall survival, whereas higher clonality in adjacent lung was associated with shorter survival.

The germline V gene sets CDR1 to SGHNT and CDR2 to YENEEA. Relative to germline, V is 5 bases shorter and J is 7 bases shorter, with 6 bases between their ends. From its cysteine to its phenylalanine, the CDR3 spans 11 amino acids. The only DNA kept is the CDR3, 33 bases in frame from the first base. At diagnosis, tumor, uninvolved tumor-adjacent lung and peripheral blood were collected and then preserved as a mix of FFPE and fresh-frozen material. For TCR repertoire profiling, blood samples were analyzed in the form of peripheral blood mononuclear cells. Note on this clone: Which antigen it targets is not known. Base-call qualities are not available, and no considerably larger clone is one nucleotide away.

TCR beta CDR3 regions were sequenced from DNA using the immunoSEQ Assay. The paper's data handling went like this. To compute T cell density, TCR beta template counts were normalized to usable DNA, which was estimated by amplifying housekeeping genes. Richness was estimated with the preseqR package, extrapolating to 400,000 templates for PBMC samples and 120,000 templates for tissue samples. Clonality was calculated as one minus Pielou's evenness. To identify tissue-enriched TCRs, differential abundance testing was run on productive amino-acid clonotypes with a minimum total count of 5 and an alpha of 0.1. The Jaccard Index and the Morisita Overlap Index were used to measure how much the repertoires overlapped between compartments. TCR beta CDR3s were clustered by GLIPH together with public tetramer-defined viral CDR3s, and at least three viral sequences plus V-gene enrichment were required for viral motifs. This immuneACCESS table, as held by TCRdb, lists in-frame sequences with V and J called but not all clones. Of the missing ones, under half trace to an unresolved V gene in checked studies; the others have no known cause. For V, J and clone size, that table is used; D and trimming come from the DNA. This sample has 20,000 to 25,000 clones in its table, and roughly 89% of those were observed once. The ten largest make up approximately 12% of the sample.

Here the chain combines TRBV11-3 and TRBJ1-5; the D gene lacks a confident call. The receptor comes from an older male donor with stage I lung adenocarcinoma. The sequenced sample was peripheral blood, obtained before any cancer treatment. The CDR3 sequence is CASSPRQPQHF. The base sequence is TGTGCCAGCAGCCCACGGCAGCCCCAGCATTTT.